This T cell receptor beta chain originates from a study of cytomegalovirus exposure and HLA in healthy donors. Researchers ran the PCR with 60 Vbeta and 13 Jbeta primers. Clones were read by immunoSEQ multiplex PCR, and TCRdb kept only the in-frame ones, dropping some. The top ten hold around 4.7% of the sample, which has some 150,000 clones, about 64% seen once. Study results and limitations: As a later analysis showed, several of the most significant clusters appeared to be linked to common viral pathogens. Sequencing had likely introduced a cluster of highly shared sequence variants as an artifact.

The trim removed 8 bases at V and 0 bases at J, leaving 3 bases unmatched. The V gene's germline CDR1 is MGHRA and CDR2 YSYEKL. The CDR3 is made up of 14 amino acids. With regard to this clone: Its antigen is not identified.

Sequences were obtained from PBMCs. This sequence originates from a man aged 55 to 70 in good health and CMV-seronegative. The chain couples TRBV4-1 to TRBJ1-3; 8 nucleotides match TRBD1. CDR3: CASRDRPSGNTIYF. CDR3 nucleotide sequence: TGCGCCAGCCGGGACAGGCCCTCTGGAAACACCATATATTTT.